Listed below are T cell receptor beta chains from one sample, sequenced in a study of T cell responses to AZD1222 COVID-19 vaccine. Sequenced by immunoSEQ multiplex PCR; TCRdb stores in-frame clones only, minus some. The table includes some 120,000 clones, roughly 89% detected once. Material: peripheral blood, obtained on day 0 of AZD1222 vaccination. Source of these receptors: an adult in good health. The CDR3 runs from the conserved cysteine through the conserved F or W. Rows may omit the clone size; those that give it use once, few, many or a size class.

clone size: few; V gene: TRBV6-1; CDR3 protein: CASSGRHTLSGNTIYF
clone size: .; V gene: TRBV7-7; CDR3 protein: CASSATSGESYNEQFF
clone size: .; V gene: TRBV3-1/TRBV3-2; CDR3 protein: CASSLYTNTEAFF
clone size: few; V gene: TRBV7-8; CDR3 protein: CASSWGQLYGYTF
clone size: .; V gene: TRBV3-1/TRBV3-2; CDR3 protein: CASSQPPGSGKTQYF
clone size: .; V gene: TRBV15; CDR3 protein: CATSRGGTTGGNEQYF
clone size: .; V gene: TRBV6-2/TRBV6-3; CDR3 protein: CASSTGTRGPSETQYF
clone size: .; V gene: TRBV5-8; CDR3 protein: CASSSTLTGPKNIQYF
clone size: .; V gene: TRBV9; CDR3 protein: CASSQGENQPQHF
clone size: .; V gene: TRBV5-1; CDR3 protein: CASSVEGPAYNEQFF
clone size: once; V gene: TRBV5-1; CDR3 protein: CASSLAEGTGRYGYTF
clone size: once; V gene: TRBV12-3/TRBV12-4; CDR3 protein: CASSLIRNAWTF
clone size: .; V gene: TRBV7-6; CDR3 protein: CASSIRQGHTEAFF
clone size: .; V gene: TRBV7-9; CDR3 protein: CASSLVSGRDYQGPQHF
clone size: .; V gene: TRBV7-6; CDR3 protein: CASSPPGGLSGNTIYF
clone size: .; V gene: TRBV7-8; CDR3 protein: CASSFLQGQETQYF
clone size: .; V gene: TRBV19; CDR3 protein: CASSLVGSYNEQFF
clone size: .; V gene: TRBV12-3/TRBV12-4; CDR3 protein: CASSLRVNTEAFF
clone size: .; V gene: TRBV6-2/TRBV6-3; CDR3 protein: CASSADRDDEQYF
clone size: few; V gene: TRBV10-3; CDR3 protein: CAITGGRGDTEAFF
clone size: .; V gene: TRBV27; CDR3 protein: CASSTGSEKLFF
clone size: .; V gene: TRBV19; CDR3 protein: CASTSRTEQFF
clone size: .; V gene: TRBV2; CDR3 protein: CASQEGTGSYNEQFF
clone size: .; V gene: TRBV5-1; CDR3 protein: CASSAEPGTGAYEQYF
clone size: .; V gene: TRBV3-1/TRBV3-2; CDR3 protein: CASSQGPTGAAPLHF
clone size: .; V gene: TRBV7-9; CDR3 protein: CASSLGRLFKETQYF
clone size: .; V gene: TRBV5-8; CDR3 protein: CASSLVQPGGDHGYTF
clone size: .; V gene: TRBV27; CDR3 protein: CASSERLTAGGGYTF
clone size: .; V gene: TRBV10-1; CDR3 protein: CASRSGLGGDEQFF
clone size: .; V gene: TRBV10-3; CDR3 protein: CAISESPIPPTDEQYF
clone size: .; V gene: TRBV5-1; CDR3 protein: CASSLAFPGDRDSPLHF
clone size: .; V gene: TRBV7-3; CDR3 protein: CASSLVAGPYNEQFF
clone size: .; V gene: TRBV19; CDR3 protein: CASTPGRGVGNSPLHF
clone size: .; V gene: TRBV6-4; CDR3 protein: CASSDQPLEGELFF
clone size: .; V gene: TRBV11-3; CDR3 protein: CASSSFPRAEKYGNSPLHF
clone size: once; V gene: TRBV4-1; CDR3 protein: CASSQDWTVSNQPQHF
clone size: .; V gene: TRBV2; CDR3 protein: CASGGRTAYNEQFF
clone size: .; V gene: TRBV20-1; CDR3 protein: CSASGSQGAGSTEAFF
clone size: .; V gene: TRBV11-3; CDR3 protein: CASSSGPPGAQFF